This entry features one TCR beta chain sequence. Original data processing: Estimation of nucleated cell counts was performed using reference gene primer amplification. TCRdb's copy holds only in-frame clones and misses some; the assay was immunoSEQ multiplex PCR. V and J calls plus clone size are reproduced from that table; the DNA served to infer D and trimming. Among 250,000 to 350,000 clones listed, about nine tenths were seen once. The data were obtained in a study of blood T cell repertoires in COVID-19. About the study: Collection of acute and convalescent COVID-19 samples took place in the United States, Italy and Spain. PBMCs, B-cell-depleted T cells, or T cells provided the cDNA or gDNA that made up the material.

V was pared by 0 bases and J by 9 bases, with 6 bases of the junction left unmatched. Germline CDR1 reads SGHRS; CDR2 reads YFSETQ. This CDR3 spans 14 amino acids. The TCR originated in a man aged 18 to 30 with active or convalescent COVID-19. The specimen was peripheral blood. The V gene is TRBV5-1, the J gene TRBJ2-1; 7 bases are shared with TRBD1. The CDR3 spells CASSLVAGGVEQFF. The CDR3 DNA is TGCGCCAGCAGCTTGGTTGCAGGGGGAGTTGAGCAGTTCTTC. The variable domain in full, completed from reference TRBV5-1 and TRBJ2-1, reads KAGVTQTPRYLIKTRGQQVTLSCSPISGHRSVSWYQQTPGQGLQFLFEYFSETQRNKGNFPGRFSGRQFSNSRSEMNVSTLELGDSALYLCASSLVAGGVEQFFGPGTRLTVL.